These 17 T cell receptor beta chains originate from one sample sequenced in a study of regulatory T cells in long-lasting Graves disease. Library construction for TCR beta used iRepertoire HTBI primers and Arm-PCR of CDR3 regions. Each CDR3 protein is one row after TCRdb ran MiXCR on the multiplex PCR reads. The sample includes a few hundred thousand distinct CDR3 sequences, 15% to 20% seen only once; the top ten take 20% to 25%. Time point noted: newly diagnosed GD, antithyroid drugs for less than 3 months. From PBMCs, RNA was extracted and then used to make the TCR library. These same data were also listed under a study on T cells in Graves' hyperthyroidism and ophthalmopathy.

Sequencing was performed on peripheral blood mononuclear cells (PBMCs), taken at new diagnosis, from a patient treated with antithyroid drugs. All receptors derive from a woman younger than 35 with Graves disease.

This CDR3 reads CASSLAPGGGPNEQFF. DNA of the CDR3: TGTGCCAGCAGCTTAGCTCCCGGGGGAGGGCCTAATGAGCAGTTCTTC. This chain links TRBV7-8 with TRBJ2-1; 7 nucleotides align to TRBD2. The CDR3 covers 16 residues. CDR1 and CDR2 from the germline V gene are SGHVS and FQNEAQ. V shed 0 bases, J shed 7 bases, and the junction held 9 bases outside the gene matches.

The chain joins TRBV6-1 to TRBJ2-1; TRBD2 matches 10 bases. CDR1 and CDR2 (germline): MNHNS, SASEGT. CDR3 length: 16 residues. V was pared by 2 bases and J by 7 bases, with 8 bases of the junction left unmatched. DNA for the CDR3: TGTGCCAGCAGTGAACTCGGAGCGGGAGGGCGGAATGAGCAGTTCTTC. As protein: CASSELGAGGRNEQFF.

This clonotype was seen only a few times. V is TRBV28 and J is TRBJ2-1, with TRBD2 identical over 12 bases. V was pared by 6 bases and J by 2 bases, with 2 bases of the junction left unmatched. This CDR3 region has 15 residues. In germline, CDR1 is MDHEN, CDR2 SYDVKM. The CDR3 region is CASRLAGGTYNEQFF. The CDR3 DNA is TGTGCCAGCAGGCTAGCGGGAGGGACCTACAATGAGCAGTTCTTC.

This clonotype was counted at least ten times. The chain recombines TRBV7-8 with TRBJ1-3; TRBD1 agrees at 8 bases. Germline V gene lookup returns CDR1 SGHVS and CDR2 FQNEAQ. Trimming removed 5 bases from V and 4 bases from J; junction bases left unmatched: 13. The CDR3 length is 17 residues. The CDR3, as DNA: TGTGCCAGCAGCCTAACATCACAGGGGGAGCCCGGAAACACCATATATTTT. This sequence encodes CASSLTSQGEPGNTIYF.

There are many counts of this clonotype. CDR3 in amino acids: CASSLWTSGRAGETQYF. CDR3 DNA sequence: TGTGCCAGCAGCTTATGGACTAGCGGGAGGGCCGGCGAGACCCAGTACTTC. The J gene is TRBJ2-5, the V gene TRBV7-2; 15 bases agree with TRBD2. V shed 2 bases, J shed 5 bases, and the junction held 6 bases outside the gene matches. The CDR3 sequence is 17 residues long. The germline V gene encodes CDR1 SGHTA and CDR2 FQGNSA.

At least ten counts were recorded for this clonotype. CDR3 sequence: CASSFGTREEYF. DNA of the CDR3: TGTGCCAGCAGCTTCGGGACTAGAGAGGAGTACTTC. V usage is TRBV7-3 and J usage is TRBJ2-7; 8 bases fit TRBD2. After removal of 3 bases from V and 11 bases from J, the junction contained 6 bases not matched to a gene. The CDR3 is 12 residues long. The V gene's germline CDR1 is SGHTA and CDR2 FQGTGA. The whole variable domain, filled in from reference TRBV7-3 and TRBJ2-7, reads GAGVSQTPSNKVTEKGKYVELRCDPISGHTALYWYRQSLGQGPEFLIYFQGTGAADDSGLPNDRFFAVRPEGSVSTLKIQRTERGDSAVYLCASSFGTREEYFGPGTRLTVT.

In its sample, this clonotype was seen a few times. One end of the junction does not line up with germline, which may come from a read error. The rearrangement joins TRBV15 to TRBJ2-2; TRBD1 agrees at 10 bases. The CDR3 spans 17 residues. In germline, CDR1 is LNHNV, CDR2 YYDKDF (reference sequence). The CDR3 here is CATSRGEGQGNSGELFF. The DNA for the CDR3 is TGTGCCACCAGCAGAGGCGAGGGACAGGGGAACAGCGGGGAGCTGTTTTTT.

The chain uses TRBV29-1 and TRBJ2-1; no definite D call. The CDR3 consists of 12 residues. The germline V gene has CDR1 SQVTM and CDR2 ANQGSEA. With 5 bases removed from V and 5 bases from J, the gap between germline ends came to 10 bases. The CDR3 here is CSVRRGNNEQFF. CDR3 in DNA: TGCAGCGTTAGGCGAGGAAACAATGAGCAGTTCTTC.

This clonotype was recorded many times. The genes are TRBV28 and TRBJ2-7; TRBD2 aligns across 8 bases. The CDR3 has 13 residues. CDR1 is MDHEN, CDR2 SYDVKM, per germline. J lost 5 bases, V lost 8 bases, and 8 bases had no gene match. The DNA of the CDR3 is TGTGCCAGCCATAGCAGCGGGAGCCACGAGCAGTACTTC. Translated, it gives CASHSSGSHEQYF.

Ten or more counts support this clonotype. The genes are TRBV4-3 and TRBJ2-1; D call uncertain. This CDR3 is built from 16 residues. Trimming cost V 0 bases and J 3 bases, with 12 bases left between them. Germline-derived CDR1 and CDR2 are LGHNA and YSLEER. The CDR3 bases are TGCGCCAGCAGCCAAGAACGGTTATCCCTCTACAATGAGCAGTTCTTC. Translation gives CASSQERLSLYNEQFF.

This clonotype came up a few times. The DNA of the CDR3 is TGTGCCAGCAGTGGAGGACAGGGGCCGGGAGAGACCCAGTACTTC. Residues: CASSGGQGPGETQYF. J is TRBJ2-5 and V is TRBV6-1; 9 bases match TRBD1. The CDR3 extends over 15 amino acids. Looked up from germline, CDR1 is MNHNS and CDR2 is SASEGT. V lost 4 bases, J lost 4 bases, and 7 bases stayed unmatched.

This clonotype appeared many times. This chain connects TRBV7-3 to TRBJ2-5; 9 nucleotides line up with TRBD1. Germline values: CDR1 SGHTA, CDR2 FQGTGA. CDR3 size: 14 residues. J lost 1 base, V lost 4 bases, and 1 base had no gene match. The CDR3 region is CASSSTGGQETQYF. The CDR3, as DNA: TGTGCCAGCAGCTCGACAGGGGGCCAAGAGACCCAGTACTTC.

This clonotype was observed at least ten times. The chain uses TRBV7-8 and TRBJ2-1, with D perhaps being TRBD1 or TRBD2 (6 bases each). Trimming shortened V by 7 bases and J by 0 bases, and 10 bases separated the two germline ends. Germline lookup yields CDR1 SGHVS and CDR2 FQNEAQ. The CDR3 has 14 amino acids. The CDR3 DNA follows: TGTGCCAGCAAGGGGGGAAGCTCCTACAATGAGCAGTTCTTC. Translation: CASKGGSSYNEQFF.

A few counts support this clonotype. V usage is TRBV7-9 and J usage is TRBJ1-1, with a weak D call TRBD1 (6 bases). CDR1 is SEHNR, CDR2 FQNEAQ, per germline (reference sequence). The CDR3 contains 17 residues. The V gene lost 5 bases and the J gene lost 0 bases, with 19 bases spanning the gap. The CDR3 protein is CASSPRQALPVNTEAFF. The CDR3 DNA reads as TGTGCCAGCAGCCCCCGACAGGCGCTCCCCGTGAACACTGAAGCTTTCTTT.

The table lists this clonotype with a few counts. The chain combines TRBV6-5 with TRBJ2-7; D unresolved. Trimming shortened V by 3 bases and J by 3 bases, and 3 bases separated the two germline ends. Germline CDR1 is MNHEY and CDR2 is SVGAGI. There are 11 residues in the CDR3. The CDR3 region is CASSYDYEQYF. DNA of the CDR3: TGTGCCAGCAGTTATGACTACGAGCAGTACTTC.

To note about this clonotype: The likely explanation is a read error, given a far larger clone one base away. The genes are TRBV7-2 and TRBJ2-7; D is tentatively TRBD1 or TRBD2 (5 bases each). The CDR3 has 15 amino acids. Trimming shortened V by 1 base and J by 7 bases, and 17 bases separated the two germline ends. In germline, CDR1 is SGHTA, CDR2 FQGNSA. The CDR3 DNA reads TGTGCCAGCAGCTTAGGGGGGACCACTCGGCATGAGCAGTACTTC. This translates into CASSLGGTTRHEQYF.

This clonotype was picked up a small number of times. The rearrangement joins TRBV27 to TRBJ2-1; TRBD2 matches 9 bases. The CDR3 spans 14 residues. The ends lost 9 bases at V and 5 bases at J; junction bases unmatched: 8. Germline values: CDR1 MNHEY, CDR2 SMNVEV (reference sequence). The CDR3 sequence: CASQGTSSHNEQFF. The CDR3 bases are TGTGCCAGTCAAGGGACTAGCAGCCACAATGAGCAGTTCTTC.